Listed here are 24 T cell receptor beta chains from one sample, sequenced in a study of naive and memory T cell subsets. An equimolar mix of two oligonucleotides served as the beta constant-region primer for TRBC1 and TRBC2. Ligated cDNA was amplified by four rounds of PCR with nested alpha and beta constant-region primers and SP2. TCRdb called the UMI-ligation and nested PCR reads again in MiXCR, with one record for every CDR3 protein. The table lists thousands of distinct CDR3 sequences, roughly 29% of them singletons. Sequences were obtained from CD8+ TEMRA cells from blood. Subset meaning: effector memory re-expressing CD45RA, CD45RA+ CD27-. Receptors were obtained from a human donor in good health.

This clonotype appeared a few times. V gene TRBV5-5 combines with J gene TRBJ1-1; possibly TRBD1 for D (6 bases). In germline, CDR1 is SGHKS, CDR2 YYEKEE (reference sequence). V was cut by 0 bases and J by 4 bases, with 16 bases left in between. The CDR3 spans 16 residues. The CDR3 region is CASSLGQVMGSTEAFF. CDR3 DNA: TGTGCCAGCAGCTTGGGACAGGTGATGGGTAGCACTGAAGCTTTCTTT.

The rearrangement links TRBV12-3 or TRBV12-4 to TRBJ2-2; 12 bases are a match to TRBD1. CDR3 size: 17 residues. V shed 5 bases, J shed 5 bases, and the junction held 9 bases outside the gene matches. The DNA of the CDR3 is TGTGCCAGCAGTCCGCGGGACAGGGGGCATCAAACCGGGGAGCTGTTTTTT. Translation: CASSPRDRGHQTGELFF.

Comments on this clonotype: One base away lies a much larger clone, so this may be a sequencing read error. In this CDR3 the conserved last residue, phenylalanine or tryptophan, is missing, so a read error is likely. V usage is TRBV7-8 and J usage is TRBJ2-1; 8 nucleotides line up with TRBD1. Trimming at V came to 5 bases and at J to 5 bases, leaving 8 bases not matched to a gene. This CDR3 contains 15 residues. CDR1 and CDR2 (germline): SGHVS, FQNEAQ. The CDR3 loop is CASSLRDRSHNEQFS. The CDR3 DNA reads as TGTGCCAGCAGCCTACGGGACAGGTCACACAATGAGCAGTTCTCC.

A few counts support this clonotype. This rearrangement joins TRBV19 to TRBJ2-1; maybe TRBD2 (6 bases). Germline assignment: CDR1 LNHDA and CDR2 SQIVND (reference sequence). Trimming cost V 10 bases and J 8 bases, with 6 bases left between them. CDR3 size: 9 residues. The chain's CDR3 is CATGDEQFF. In DNA, the CDR3 is TGTGCCACGGGGGATGAGCAGTTCTTC.

This clonotype was seen at least ten times. The chain links TRBV4-3 to TRBJ1-1; maybe TRBD1 (6 bases). The CDR3 is made up of 14 amino acids. V lost 0 bases to trimming and J lost 6 bases, with 11 bases between them. Germline assignment: CDR1 LGHNA and CDR2 YSLEER. CDR3 nucleotides: TGCGCCAGCAGCCAAGAATGGGGGCGTCCTGAAGCTTTCTTT. This encodes CASSQEWGRPEAFF.

The chain carries TRBV28 and TRBJ2-1; D gene unclear. V lost 4 bases, J lost 6 bases, and 10 bases lay in between. Germline-derived CDR1 and CDR2 are MDHEN and SYDVKM. The CDR3 extends over 13 amino acids. The CDR3 spells CASSSLGSNEQFF. Written as DNA, the CDR3 is TGTGCCAGCAGTTCCCTGGGCAGCAATGAGCAGTTCTTC.

The gene calls are TRBV5-6 and TRBJ2-5; tentatively, D is TRBD1 (5 bases). Germline CDR1 SGHDT, CDR2 YYEEEE. This CDR3 has 13 amino acids. Trimming stripped 4 bases from V and 3 bases from J, with 10 bases between. CDR3 loop: CASSTQEEETQYF. The CDR3 DNA reads as TGTGCCAGCAGCACACAGGAAGAAGAGACCCAGTACTTC. The complete variable domain, with remaining parts taken from reference TRBV5-6 and TRBJ2-5, reads DAGVTQSPTHLIKTRGQQVTLRCSPKSGHDTVSWYQQALGQGPQFIFQYYEEEERQRGNFPDRFSGHQFPNYSSELNVNALLLGDSALYLCASSTQEEETQYFGPGTRLLVL.

This clonotype was detected only a few times. The gene calls are TRBV28 and TRBJ1-5; possible D gene TRBD1, 5 bases. From germline, CDR1 is MDHEN and CDR2 SYDVKM. The CDR3 spans 16 residues. The germline V and J ends were trimmed by 3 bases and 0 bases, with 12 bases remaining between them. The CDR3 loop is CASSFGREDSNQPQHF. The CDR3 nucleotides are TGTGCCAGCAGTTTCGGCAGGGAAGATAGCAATCAGCCCCAGCATTTT. Together with reference TRBV28 and TRBJ1-5, the CDR3 gives the full variable domain: DVKVTQSSRYLVKRTGEKVFLECVQDMDHENMFWYRQDPGLGLRLIYFSYDVKMKEKGDIPEGYSVSREKKERFSLILESASTNQTSMYLCASSFGREDSNQPQHFGDGTRLSIL.

The chain links TRBV27 to TRBJ1-5; possible D gene TRBD1, 5 bases. The ends were cut back, 9 bases at V and 5 bases at J, with 14 bases in the middle. CDR1 is MNHEY and CDR2 is SMNVEV in the germline V gene (reference sequence). The CDR3 extends over 13 amino acids. The CDR3 is CASGYRSDQPQHF. The CDR3 DNA reads as TGTGCCAGTGGGTACAGGTCAGATCAGCCCCAGCATTTT.

The chain uses TRBV4-3 and TRBJ2-7, with TRBD2 as a possible D gene (5 bases). Germline values: CDR1 LGHNA, CDR2 YSLEER. V lost 0 bases to trimming and J lost 4 bases, with 13 bases between them. CDR3 length: 15 residues. The CDR3 bases are TGCGCCAGCAGCCAAGATCGAGGGAGTATGTACGAGCAGTACTTC. Translation gives CASSQDRGSMYEQYF.

The chain recombines TRBV12-3 or TRBV12-4 with TRBJ1-2; 7 nucleotides match TRBD1. V lost 5 bases to trimming and J lost 4 bases; unmatched junction nucleotides: 4. The CDR3 is 13 residues long. The CDR3 DNA sequence: TGTGCCAGCAGTCCCGACAGGGCCTATGGCTACACCTTC. This gives the protein CASSPDRAYGYTF.

The sample holds a few counts of this clonotype. V and J are TRBV12-3 or TRBV12-4 and TRBJ2-7; TRBD1 matches 7 bases. There are 12 residues in the CDR3. V gave up 7 bases and J gave up 5 bases; unmatched junction bases: 5. The CDR3 reads CASNGDSHEQYF. CDR3 DNA: TGTGCCAGCAACGGGGACAGCCACGAGCAGTACTTC.

A few counts support this clonotype. This CDR3 reads CASSQVLTIGGYNEQFF. DNA for the CDR3: TGTGCCAGCAGCCAAGTCCTTACTATTGGGGGTTACAATGAGCAGTTCTTC. The chain has TRBV4-2 and TRBJ2-1, with D perhaps TRBD1 or TRBD2 (5 bases each). The length of the CDR3 is 17 residues. Germline CDR1 LGHNA, CDR2 YNFKEQ. Trimming took 1 base from V and 4 from J, leaving 17 bases between them.

This clonotype was detected only a few times. V gene TRBV27 combines with J gene TRBJ2-7, with TRBD2 identical over 7 bases. CDR3 length: 13 amino acids. The germline V gene encodes CDR1 MNHEY and CDR2 SMNVEV (reference sequence). With V trimmed by 8 bases and J by 2 bases, 6 bases remained unmatched. The CDR3 DNA sequence: TGTGCCAGCTCGGGGGGTATCGCCTACGAGCAGTACTTC. Translation: CASSGGIAYEQYF.

Relative to its sample, this clonotype is medium-sized. A much larger clonotype is one base distant, so this may be a read error. The rearrangement links TRBV13 to TRBJ2-4; D not certain. The length of the CDR3 is 15 residues. The V and J ends lost 5 bases and 0 bases respectively, with 11 bases between them. Germline V lookup: CDR1 PRHDT, CDR2 FYEKMQ (reference sequence). CDR3 in amino acids: CASSAGPRAKNIQYF. DNA of the CDR3: TGTGCCAGCAGCGCCGGACCGCGAGCCAAAAACATTCAGTACTTC.

The chain couples TRBV30 to TRBJ2-7; 11 bases map to TRBD2. Germline V lookup: CDR1 GTSNPN, CDR2 SVGIG (reference sequence). V shed 4 bases and J 2 bases; nucleotides not matched to a gene: 10. The CDR3 extends over 16 amino acids. The CDR3 bases are TGTGCCTGGAATTTAGCGGGAGGGCCGTCGGCCTACGAGCAGTACTTC. This translates into CAWNLAGGPSAYEQYF.

This clonotype turned up a few times. The V and J genes are TRBV7-9 and TRBJ2-6; TRBD1 matches 7 bases. Unmatched junction bases numbered 11, after V lost 6 bases and J lost 0 bases. Germline V gives CDR1 SEHNR, CDR2 FQNEAQ (reference sequence). This CDR3 has 18 amino acids. CDR3 bases: TGTGCCAGCAGACCCCGGGACAGCGATTTCTCTGGGGCCAACGTCCTGACTTTC. Its translation: CASRPRDSDFSGANVLTF.

This rearrangement joins TRBV28 to TRBJ2-7, with a weak D call TRBD2 (6 bases). V shed 4 bases and J shed 2 bases, with 15 bases lying between them. Germline V CDR1 and CDR2: MDHEN, SYDVKM. The CDR3 is 15 amino acids. This CDR3 is CASSSEGHLAYEQYF. CDR3 sequence (DNA): TGTGCCAGCAGTTCGGAGGGTCACTTAGCCTACGAGCAGTACTTC. Drawing the rest from reference TRBV28 and TRBJ2-7, the complete variable domain is DVKVTQSSRYLVKRTGEKVFLECVQDMDHENMFWYRQDPGLGLRLIYFSYDVKMKEKGDIPEGYSVSREKKERFSLILESASTNQTSMYLCASSSEGHLAYEQYFGPGTRLTVT.

The V and J genes are TRBV7-9 and TRBJ2-3; tentatively, D is TRBD2 (6 bases). CDR1 and CDR2 from the germline V gene are SEHNR and FQNEAQ (reference sequence). The CDR3 extends over 16 amino acids. Trimming left V 7 bases short and J 0 bases short, with 17 bases between. The CDR3 DNA reads as TGTGCCAGCAAAGGGGAGGCCTCCGCTAGCACAGATACGCAGTATTTT. Protein product: CASKGEASASTDTQYF. Looking up the rest from reference TRBV7-9 and TRBJ2-3 gives the full variable domain: DTGVSQNPRHKITKRGQNVTFRCDPISEHNRLYWYRQTLGQGPEFLTYFQNEAQLEKSRLLSDRFSAERPKGSFSTLEIQRTEQGDSAMYLCASKGEASASTDTQYFGPGTRLTVL.

This clonotype was seen a handful of times. V gene TRBV2 combines with J gene TRBJ2-3; D is unclear. The V end was cut by 8 bases, the J end by 2 bases, with 17 bases between. CDR1 SNHLY and CDR2 FYNNEI come from the germline V gene. The CDR3 loop spans 15 amino acids. This chain's CDR3 is CASPPGRMITDTQYF. CDR3 DNA sequence: TGTGCCAGCCCCCCTGGACGGATGATCACAGATACGCAGTATTTT.

This clonotype was counted a few times. The V and J genes are TRBV11-2 and TRBJ2-1; D might be TRBD1 or TRBD2, each matching 5 bases. Between the trimmed V and J ends, which lost 5 bases and 0 bases, there was a span of 11 bases. This CDR3 is built from 15 residues. Per the germline V gene, CDR1 is SGHAT and CDR2 is FQNNGV. CDR3 sequence: CASSPEGSSYNEQFF. As DNA, the CDR3 is TGTGCCAGCAGCCCAGAGGGGAGCTCCTACAATGAGCAGTTCTTC.

V is TRBV28 and J is TRBJ2-1; TRBD2 might be the D (5 bases). V lost 2 bases to trimming and J lost 3 bases, with 14 bases between them. CDR1 and CDR2 from the germline V gene are MDHEN and SYDVKM. The CDR3 loop spans 16 amino acids. CDR3 nucleotides: TGTGCCAGCAGTTTAGGGGTAGCGTTCCTCTACAATGAGCAGTTCTTC. Residues: CASSLGVAFLYNEQFF.

The rearrangement joins TRBV7-8 to TRBJ2-1, with 8 nucleotides matching TRBD2. Germline CDR1 and CDR2: SGHVS and FQNEAQ. The junction had 12 bases not matched to a gene; V was cut back by 6 bases and J by 8 bases. This CDR3 region has 15 residues. CDR3 DNA sequence: TGTGCCAGCAGTTCACCTAGCGGGTCTATCGATGAGCAGTTCTTC. Amino acids: CASSSPSGSIDEQFF.

This clonotype was detected once. V and J are TRBV28 and TRBJ2-5; TRBD2 aligns across 14 bases. J lost 5 bases, V lost 2 bases, and 10 bases had no gene match. The V gene's germline CDR1 is MDHEN and CDR2 SYDVKM. The CDR3 has 18 amino acids. The CDR3 reads CASSLMTSGGAGRETQYF. Written as DNA, the CDR3 is TGTGCCAGCAGTTTAATGACTAGCGGGGGGGCTGGTAGGGAGACCCAGTACTTC.